Below, 18 T cell receptor beta chains from the same sample are listed, as sequenced in a study of cytomegalovirus exposure and HLA in healthy donors. The protocol was immunoSEQ multiplex PCR, while the TCRdb copy is restricted to in-frame clones and leaves out a portion. Among approximately 160,000 clones listed, around 96% were seen once. The source material was PBMCs. The receptors here all came from a woman aged 18-30 years in good health and CMV-seronegative.

The rearrangement joins TRBV7-2 to TRBJ1-2, with 8 bases matching TRBD1. V dropped 5 bases and J dropped 4; count of bases not matched to a gene: 9. Germline V gene data show CDR1 as SGHTA and CDR2 as FQGNSA. The CDR3 extends over 15 amino acids. CDR3 DNA sequence: TGTGCCAGCAGCGGTGACAGGGGCCTCGTCTATGGCTACACCTTC. Translated: CASSGDRGLVYGYTF.

The J gene is TRBJ2-3, the V gene TRBV5-1, with 11 bases identical to TRBD2. The ends lost 0 bases at V and 4 bases at J; junction bases unmatched: 1. Germline V gives CDR1 SGHRS, CDR2 YFSETQ. This CDR3 spans 15 amino acids. The chain's CDR3 is CASSLGLAGSDTQYF. The CDR3 DNA follows: TGCGCCAGCAGCTTGGGACTAGCGGGATCAGATACGCAGTATTTT.

The rearrangement links TRBV4-3 to TRBJ2-7; TRBD2 matches at 8 bases. Germline lookup yields CDR1 LGHNA and CDR2 YSLEER. CDR3 length: 15 amino acids. CDR3 sequence (DNA): TGCGCACCCGACGTTGGGAGCGGGGGAACCTACGAGCAGTACTTC. Its protein product is CAPDVGSGGTYEQYF.

This chain uses TRBV4-3 with TRBJ2-5; tentative D call: TRBD1 (5 bases). The germline gives CDR1 LGHNA, CDR2 YSLEER. The CDR3 loop spans 15 amino acids. V shed 0 bases and J shed 5 bases, with 13 bases lying between them. The DNA for the CDR3 is TGCGCCAGCAGCCAAGATGACAGCCAAGGGGAGACCCAGTACTTC. Translation gives CASSQDDSQGETQYF.

The chain recombines TRBV19 with TRBJ1-2; D unresolved. Germline CDR1 is LNHDA and CDR2 is SQIVND (reference sequence). The ends were cut back, 4 bases at V and 4 bases at J, with 19 bases in the middle. The CDR3 runs to 16 residues. The CDR3, as DNA: TGTGCCAGTAGTACCGCCACCAAGTCTACCCTCTATGGCTACACCTTC. As protein: CASSTATKSTLYGYTF.

This clone was recorded only once. The rearrangement uses TRBV29-1 and TRBJ1-2; D gene ambiguous. Trimming took off 2 bases at V and 5 bases at J, with 6 bases between the two ends. The V gene's germline CDR1 is SQVTM and CDR2 ANQGSEA. This CDR3 spans 11 amino acids. The CDR3 region has the DNA TGCAGCGTTGAATTGCGGTATGGCTACACCTTC. The encoded protein is CSVELRYGYTF.

The CDR3 loop is CASSPQSYYGYTF. The DNA of the CDR3 is TGTGCCAGCAGTCCTCAGTCTTACTATGGCTACACCTTC. The V gene is TRBV27, the J gene TRBJ1-2; the D is unclear. Trimming stripped 5 bases from V and 3 bases from J, with 10 bases between. The CDR3 extends over 13 amino acids. The germline V gene encodes CDR1 MNHEY and CDR2 SMNVEV (reference sequence).

CDR3 nucleotides: TGCAGTGCACCCGGACGGACAGAAGCTTTCTTT. Translating gives CSAPGRTEAFF. This rearrangement joins TRBV20-1 to TRBJ1-1, with D maybe TRBD1 (5 bases). The CDR3 length is 11 residues. Germline CDR1 is DFQATT and CDR2 is SNEGSKA (reference sequence). V lost 6 bases to trimming and J lost 8 bases, with 13 bases between them.

This chain connects TRBV2 to TRBJ1-3; D possibly corresponds to TRBD1 (6 bases). Germline CDR1 reads SNHLY; CDR2 reads FYNNEI. Trimming took 6 bases from V and 2 from J, leaving 17 bases between them. This CDR3 region has 16 residues. For the CDR3, the DNA is TGTGCCAGCAGCGCTTATAGGGCAGGGGCTGGAAACACCATATATTTT. Translating it yields CASSAYRAGAGNTIYF.

The rearrangement uses TRBV5-8 and TRBJ2-3; TRBD2 might be the D (5 bases). The germline gives CDR1 SGHTS, CDR2 YDEGEE. The CDR3 runs 15 residues. V was clipped by 4 bases and J by 0 bases, with 12 bases between them. CDR3 region: CASSLGVSSTDTQYF. CDR3 sequence (DNA): TGTGCCAGCAGCCTGGGAGTAAGTAGCACAGATACGCAGTATTTT.

J is TRBJ2-3 and V is TRBV19; maybe TRBD2 (5 bases). Trimming removed 5 bases at V and 11 bases at J, with 23 bases between. CDR1 and CDR2 (germline): LNHDA, SQIVND (reference sequence). The CDR3 totals 15 residues. The CDR3, as DNA: TGTGCCAGTAGTCGAGGCGGGCTCCCCGGCCGGTTGCAGTATTTT. This sequence encodes CASSRGGLPGRLQYF.

This sequence joins TRBV5-6 and TRBJ2-5; 14 bases agree with TRBD2. The CDR3 totals 17 residues. V shed 0 bases, J shed 3 bases, and the junction held 4 bases outside the gene matches. Per germline, CDR1 SGHDT and CDR2 YYEEEE. This CDR3 reads CASSLGLAGGREETQYF. The CDR3 nucleotides are TGTGCCAGCAGCTTGGGACTAGCGGGGGGGCGAGAAGAGACCCAGTACTTC.

CDR3 in DNA: TGCGCCAGCAGCTTAATAGACAGGGTAACTGAAGCTTTCTTT. Translation gives CASSLIDRVTEAFF. The chain employs TRBV5-1 and TRBJ1-1; 7 nucleotides line up with TRBD1. Unmatched junction bases numbered 6, after V lost 2 bases and J lost 5 bases. Germline V CDR1 and CDR2: SGHRS, YFSETQ. The CDR3 length is 14 residues. Full variable domain (missing parts from reference TRBV5-1 and TRBJ1-1): KAGVTQTPRYLIKTRGQQVTLSCSPISGHRSVSWYQQTPGQGLQFLFEYFSETQRNKGNFPGRFSGRQFSNSRSEMNVSTLELGDSALYLCASSLIDRVTEAFFGQGTRLTVV.

The rearrangement links TRBV5-1 to TRBJ2-7; the D gene is possibly TRBD2 (5 bases). Trimming shortened V by 4 bases and J by 3 bases, and 14 bases separated the two germline ends. Germline V gene sequence: CDR1 SGHRS, CDR2 YFSETQ. This CDR3 is 14 amino acids long. The CDR3: CASSPLDFFYEQYF. The CDR3 region has the DNA TGCGCCAGCAGCCCCCTGGACTTTTTCTACGAGCAGTACTTC.

This chain links TRBV7-8 with TRBJ1-4; D perhaps matches TRBD1 (6 bases). This CDR3 spans 16 amino acids. Trimming removed 1 base at V and 8 bases at J, with 17 bases between. Per the germline V gene, CDR1 is SGHVS and CDR2 is FQNEAQ. The CDR3 spells CASSLVVWTAEEKLFF. The CDR3 coding sequence is TGTGCCAGCAGCTTAGTAGTCTGGACAGCAGAAGAAAAACTGTTTTTT.

The V gene is TRBV27, the J gene TRBJ2-3; 12 positions agree with TRBD2. Germline assignment: CDR1 MNHEY and CDR2 SMNVEV (reference sequence). CDR3 length equals 17 residues. Unmatched junction bases numbered 9, after V lost 4 bases and J lost 4 bases. CDR3 sequence reads: CASSSGLAGLSPDTQYF. The CDR3 DNA is TGTGCCAGCAGTTCCGGACTAGCGGGACTCTCTCCAGATACGCAGTATTTT.

This chain uses TRBV7-9 with TRBJ2-7; D is perhaps TRBD2 (6 bases). V was cut by 5 bases and J by 6 bases, with 14 bases left in between. CDR3 length equals 13 residues. Germline assignment: CDR1 SEHNR and CDR2 FQNEAQ (reference sequence). CDR3 DNA: TGTGCCAGCAGCCTCACAGTGGGGGGCGAGCAGTACTTC. Protein product: CASSLTVGGEQYF.

The rearrangement links TRBV10-3 to TRBJ2-3, with 7 positions matching TRBD2. The trim removed 5 bases at V and 4 bases at J, leaving 6 bases unmatched. This CDR3 region has 14 residues. The germline V gene has CDR1 ENHRY and CDR2 SYGVKD. CDR3 sequence (DNA): TGTGCCATCAGTAAAGCGGGGAGGGCAGATACGCAGTATTTT. This gives the protein CAISKAGRADTQYF.